The next 21 T cell receptor beta chains were all read from a single sample in a study of response to subunit inactivated influenza vaccine. TCRdb reprocessed the RT-PCR reads with MiXCR, giving one entry per CDR3 protein. The sample lists around 470,000 distinct CDR3 sequences; 6.5% to 8% were seen once. The sequenced sample was PBMCs from blood, obtained approximately 25 months after vaccination. These receptors were taken from a man between 50 and 70 years old who received an inactivated influenza vaccine.

This clonotype was seen at least ten times. This chain joins TRBV7-2 and TRBJ1-1; possibly TRBD1 for D (5 bases). Germline V gives CDR1 SGHTA, CDR2 FQGNSA. Trimming took 1 base from V and 8 from J, leaving 14 bases between them. The CDR3 totals 14 residues. The CDR3 here is CASSLGGTKGEAFF. CDR3 in DNA: TGTGCCAGCAGCTTAGGGGGGACGAAGGGAGAAGCTTTCTTT. The whole variable domain, filled in from reference TRBV7-2 and TRBJ1-1, reads GAGVSQSPSNKVTEKGKDVELRCDPISGHTALYWYRQSLGQGLEFLIYFQGNSAPDKSGLPSDRFSAERTGGSVSTLTIQRTQQEDSAVYLCASSLGGTKGEAFFGQGTRLTVV.

There are many counts of this clonotype. The genes are TRBV28 and TRBJ1-1; D gene unclear. Germline CDR1 and CDR2: MDHEN and SYDVKM. CDR3 size: 11 residues. As DNA, the CDR3 is TGTGCGCTTTTCCGGAACACTGAAGCTTTCTTT. Translating it yields CALFRNTEAFF.

The J gene is TRBJ1-5, the V gene TRBV10-3; 9 bases match TRBD1. Germline V gene data show CDR1 as ENHRY and CDR2 as SYGVKD. Trimming removed 2 bases from V and 6 bases from J; junction bases left unmatched: 5. This CDR3 has 15 amino acids. The CDR3 coding sequence is TGTGCCATCAGTGAGGGACAGGGGAGAGGTCAGCCCCAGCATTTT. Amino acids: CAISEGQGRGQPQHF.

This clonotype was seen only a few times. CDR3 loop: CASSQDQGTANTGELFF. CDR3 nucleotide sequence: TGCGCCAGCAGCCAAGACCAAGGGACGGCGAACACCGGGGAGCTGTTTTTT. The genes are TRBV4-3 and TRBJ2-2, with D perhaps being TRBD1 or TRBD2 (5 bases each). The CDR3 loop spans 17 amino acids. CDR1 and CDR2 from the germline V gene are LGHNA and YSLEER. Trimming cost V 0 bases and J 0 bases, with 11 bases left between them.

The rearrangement joins TRBV9 to TRBJ2-1, with D perhaps TRBD1 or TRBD2 (7 bases each). The germline V gene encodes CDR1 SGDLS and CDR2 YYNGEE. Trimming left V 3 bases short and J 4 bases short, with 14 bases between. The CDR3 length is 15 residues. The CDR3 nucleotides are TGTGCCAGCAGCGGGGGAGGGGGCCCTTACAATGAGCAGTTCTTC. Its protein product is CASSGGGGPYNEQFF.

This clonotype has a count of ten or more. V gene TRBV6-5 combines with J gene TRBJ1-1, with TRBD1 matching 7 bases. The V and J ends lost 4 bases and 4 bases, in that order; junction bases with no gene match: 3. The CDR3 runs to 13 residues. From germline, CDR1 is MNHEY and CDR2 SVGAGI. CDR3 region: CASSSTGTTEAFF. The CDR3 nucleotides read TGTGCCAGCAGTTCGACAGGGACCACTGAAGCTTTCTTT.

The rearrangement links TRBV18 to TRBJ2-5; tentative D call: TRBD2 (5 bases). Trimming removed 1 base from V and 7 bases from J, with 13 bases in between. CDR3 size: 14 residues. Germline CDR1 reads KGHSH; CDR2 reads LQKENI. The CDR3 DNA sequence: TGTGCCAGCTCACCACATGACTATTCGGGGACCCAGTACTTC. Translating gives CASSPHDYSGTQYF.

A few counts support this clonotype. V is TRBV5-1 and J is TRBJ2-7; 7 bases align to TRBD1. This CDR3 contains 14 residues. The ends lost 1 base at V and 4 bases at J; junction bases unmatched: 5. Germline CDR1 reads SGHRS; CDR2 reads YFSETQ. The CDR3 is CASSLRQGEYEQYF. The CDR3 DNA reads TGCGCCAGCAGCTTGAGGCAGGGGGAGTACGAGCAGTACTTC. Based on the CDR3 plus reference TRBV5-1 and TRBJ2-7, the full variable domain is KAGVTQTPRYLIKTRGQQVTLSCSPISGHRSVSWYQQTPGQGLQFLFEYFSETQRNKGNFPGRFSGRQFSNSRSEMNVSTLELGDSALYLCASSLRQGEYEQYFGPGTRLTVT.

A few counts support this clonotype. This chain connects TRBV29-1 to TRBJ2-7, with 11 bases matching TRBD1. Germline V lookup: CDR1 SQVTM, CDR2 ANQGSEA. Trimming removed 4 bases from V and 2 bases from J; junction bases left unmatched: 7. The CDR3 length is 15 residues. The CDR3 sequence is CSVVGGDRGTYEQYF. In DNA form, the CDR3 reads TGCAGCGTTGTAGGAGGGGACAGGGGGACCTACGAGCAGTACTTC.

This clonotype was recorded at least ten times. This rearrangement joins TRBV11-2 to TRBJ2-5; D remains ambiguous. V lost 1 base to trimming and J lost 2 bases, with 8 bases between them. Per the germline V gene, CDR1 is SGHAT and CDR2 is FQNNGV. This CDR3 has 14 amino acids. The CDR3 DNA reads TGTGCCAGCAGCTTAGTGGGTTTACAAGAGACCCAGTACTTC. Protein sequence: CASSLVGLQETQYF.

This clonotype was detected a few times. The junction does not match germline at one end; this may be a read error. This chain joins TRBV3-1 and TRBJ1-2; D perhaps matches TRBD1 (5 bases). The CDR3 length is 12 residues. The germline V gene has CDR1 LGHDT and CDR2 YNNKEL (reference sequence). CDR3 nucleotides: TGTGCCAGCAGCGAAGAGGGGTATGGCTACACCTTC. As protein: CASSEEGYGYTF.

V gene TRBV3-1 combines with J gene TRBJ1-6; D ambiguous. V lost 1 base to trimming and J lost 15 bases, with 10 bases between them. The V gene's germline CDR1 is LGHDT and CDR2 YNNKEL (reference sequence). The CDR3 contains 12 residues. Here the CDR3 reads CASSQVRSLLHF. In nucleotides, the CDR3 is TGTGCCAGCAGCCAAGTCAGGAGCCTCCTCCACTTT.

This clonotype was observed at least ten times. The J gene is TRBJ2-3, the V gene TRBV5-1; 10 nucleotides line up with TRBD1. J lost 5 bases, V lost 3 bases, and 9 bases had no gene match. The CDR3 contains 16 residues. CDR1 and CDR2 (germline): SGHRS, YFSETQ. The CDR3 reads CASSYGTGAVGDTQYF. The DNA of the CDR3 is TGCGCCAGCAGCTATGGGACAGGGGCGGTTGGAGATACGCAGTATTTT.

This clonotype was counted a few times. The rearrangement joins TRBV20-1 to TRBJ1-6, with D maybe TRBD1 (5 bases). The CDR3 extends over 14 amino acids. Germline V gene lookup returns CDR1 DFQATT and CDR2 SNEGSKA (reference sequence). Trimming removed 5 bases at V and 6 bases at J, with 14 bases between. The CDR3 region has the DNA TGCAGTGCTTCGGGACCTAGGAGTAATTCACCCCTCCACTTT. It specifies CSASGPRSNSPLHF.

V usage is TRBV7-2 and J usage is TRBJ2-2; the D gene is possibly TRBD1 (6 bases). The CDR3 sequence is 13 residues long. The germline gives CDR1 SGHTA, CDR2 FQGNSA. V lost 5 bases and J lost 6, with 10 bases in between. The CDR3 is CASSKQGSGELFF. CDR3 sequence (DNA): TGTGCCAGCAGCAAACAGGGATCCGGGGAGCTGTTTTTT.

CDR3 nucleotides: TGTGCCAGCTCACCGGCGGGGGATCAGCCCCAGCATTTT. This sequence encodes CASSPAGDQPQHF. This chain joins TRBV18 and TRBJ1-5; tentatively, D is TRBD1 (5 bases). V lost 3 bases, J lost 5 bases, and 8 bases lay in between. The CDR3 is 13 amino acids. Germline CDR1 reads KGHSH; CDR2 reads LQKENI.

This rearrangement joins TRBV20-1 to TRBJ2-1, with D possibly matching TRBD2 (5 bases). The ends were cut back, 7 bases at V and 5 bases at J, with 15 bases in the middle. Looked up from germline, CDR1 is DFQATT and CDR2 is SNEGSKA (reference sequence). This CDR3 has 13 amino acids. The CDR3 is CSGGGWENNEQFF. Written as DNA, the CDR3 is TGCAGTGGTGGCGGGTGGGAGAACAATGAGCAGTTCTTC.

This clonotype was observed many times. In DNA, the CDR3 is TGTGCCAGCAGTTTAAATAGCATCGGGGAGCTGTTTTTT. Encoded protein: CASSLNSIGELFF. The rearrangement links TRBV12-3 or TRBV12-4 to TRBJ2-2; D remains ambiguous. V was shortened by 2 bases and J by 7 bases, with 8 bases between the two germline ends. The CDR3 runs 13 residues.

This clonotype was counted only a few times. The chain combines TRBV7-9 with TRBJ1-6; 7 bases line up with TRBD1. The V segment lost 6 bases and the J segment 7 bases; nucleotides outside the gene matches: 12. From germline, CDR1 is SEHNR and CDR2 FQNEAQ (reference sequence). This CDR3 spans 16 amino acids. CDR3 sequence reads: CASSPGTDLWNSPLHF. CDR3 sequence (DNA): TGTGCCAGCAGTCCAGGGACAGACCTATGGAATTCACCCCTCCACTTT. The entire variable domain, with the rest obtained from reference TRBV7-9 and TRBJ1-6, is as follows: DTGVSQNPRHKITKRGQNVTFRCDPISEHNRLYWYRQTLGQGPEFLTYFQNEAQLEKSRLLSDRFSAERPKGSFSTLEIQRTEQGDSAMYLCASSPGTDLWNSPLHFGNGTRLTVT.

This clonotype was recorded at least ten times. The chain combines TRBV7-2 with TRBJ1-3; 7 nucleotides align to TRBD1. Trimming took 9 bases from V and 2 from J; bases not matched to a gene: 10. CDR1 SGHTA and CDR2 FQGNSA come from the germline V gene. The CDR3 length is 15 residues. The CDR3, as DNA: TGTGCCAGTGCGCAAAGACAGGGCCCTGGAAACACCATATATTTT. It is translated as CASAQRQGPGNTIYF. The variable domain in full, completed from reference TRBV7-2 and TRBJ1-3, reads GAGVSQSPSNKVTEKGKDVELRCDPISGHTALYWYRQSLGQGLEFLIYFQGNSAPDKSGLPSDRFSAERTGGSVSTLTIQRTQQEDSAVYLCASAQRQGPGNTIYFGEGSWLTVV.

Worth noting for this clonotype: An end of the junction differs from the germline gene, which may be a read error. V usage is TRBV3-1 and J usage is TRBJ2-1; D gene uncertain. The CDR3 sequence is 16 residues long. Germline V gives CDR1 LGHDT, CDR2 YNNKEL (reference sequence). The CDR3 nucleotides are TGTTCCAGCAGCCAAGATAGGTACAGCTCCTACAATGAGCAGTTCTTC. Residues: CSSSQDRYSSYNEQFF.